A selection of T cell receptor beta chains follows, all from one sample in a study of T cells in localized non-small cell lung cancer. Clones were sequenced by immunoSEQ multiplex PCR, and TCRdb holds only the in-frame ones, with some missing. The profile covers tens of thousands of clones, with roughly nine tenths appearing a single time and about 2.3% taken by the ten largest. The sequencing used PBMCs, collected before any cancer treatment. These receptors came from a man aged 35 to 70 with stage II lung adenocarcinoma. Both conserved end residues are part of each CDR3. D genes are given only for firm matches. Clone size appears in some rows only: once, few, many, or a class for an expanded clone.

length	D	size	V	J	DNA	CDR3
13	.	once	TRBV29-1	TRBJ2-5	TGCAGCGTTGGTGGGGGTTGGGAAGAGACCCAGTACTTC	CSVGGGWEETQYF
12	.	.	TRBV2	TRBJ1-1	TGTGCCAGCAGTGAACTAAGGGTTGAAGCTTTCTTT	CASSELRVEAFF
15	TRBD2	.	TRBV7-3	TRBJ2-1	TGTGCCAGCAGCTTAGCGGGGGGGCAATACAATGAGCAGTTCTTC	CASSLAGGQYNEQFF
13	.	few	TRBV27	TRBJ2-1	TGTGCCAGCAGTGTTGCACAGGGTACGAGGCAGTTCTTC	CASSVAQGTRQFF
13	.	.	TRBV5-1	TRBJ1-2	TGCGCCAGCAGGAATATTTTTGGATTTGGCTACACCTTC	CASRNIFGFGYTF
15	.	.	TRBV30	TRBJ2-4	TGTGCCTGGGGTCCAAAAGGGGTCTCAACGGACATTCAGTACTTC	CAWGPKGVSTDIQYF
15	.	.	TRBV27	TRBJ1-6	TGTGCCACCGCCGTCCGACAGGAAGGTAATTCACCCCTCCACTTT	CATAVRQEGNSPLHF
15	TRBD2	.	TRBV5-5	TRBJ2-3	TGTGCCAGCAGCTTGAGCGGGGGCTCCACAGATACGCAGTATTTT	CASSLSGGSTDTQYF
14	TRBD1	once	TRBV9	TRBJ2-1	TGTGCCAGCAGTCTCCGGGACAGGTACAATGAGCAGTTCTTC	CASSLRDRYNEQFF
15	.	.	TRBV2	TRBJ2-4	TGTGCCAGCAGTGAGGGTGAGGCGGCCAAAAACATTCAGTACTTC	CASSEGEAAKNIQYF
14	.	few	TRBV5-4	TRBJ1-2	TGTGCCAGCAGCTACCCGACGGAGGGGGATGGCTACACCTTC	CASSYPTEGDGYTF
17	.	.	TRBV10-3	TRBJ2-2	TGTGCCATCAGGAGCGTTGGGGGTCCGTCCGGCACCGGGGAGCTGTTTTTT	CAIRSVGGPSGTGELFF
18	TRBD1	once	TRBV15	TRBJ2-3	TGTGCCACCAGCAGAGGATACAGGGGTGGGGGCTCCACAGATACGCAGTATTTT	CATSRGYRGGGSTDTQYF
15	.	.	TRBV4-1	TRBJ1-6	TGCGCCAGCAGCCCCGAGAGTCCCTATAATTCACCCCTCCACTTT	CASSPESPYNSPLHF
14	.	.	TRBV10-3	TRBJ1-1	TGTGCCATCAGTGAGTCACAGGTAAACACTGAAGCTTTCTTT	CAISESQVNTEAFF
16	.	.	TRBV11-1	TRBJ2-5	TGTGCCAGCAGCTTGAAGCGTAATCGGGACCAAGAGACCCAGTACTTC	CASSLKRNRDQETQYF
14	.	once	TRBV6-1	TRBJ1-3	TGTGCCAGCAGTGAACGAGGGTGGGGAAACACCATATATTTT	CASSERGWGNTIYF